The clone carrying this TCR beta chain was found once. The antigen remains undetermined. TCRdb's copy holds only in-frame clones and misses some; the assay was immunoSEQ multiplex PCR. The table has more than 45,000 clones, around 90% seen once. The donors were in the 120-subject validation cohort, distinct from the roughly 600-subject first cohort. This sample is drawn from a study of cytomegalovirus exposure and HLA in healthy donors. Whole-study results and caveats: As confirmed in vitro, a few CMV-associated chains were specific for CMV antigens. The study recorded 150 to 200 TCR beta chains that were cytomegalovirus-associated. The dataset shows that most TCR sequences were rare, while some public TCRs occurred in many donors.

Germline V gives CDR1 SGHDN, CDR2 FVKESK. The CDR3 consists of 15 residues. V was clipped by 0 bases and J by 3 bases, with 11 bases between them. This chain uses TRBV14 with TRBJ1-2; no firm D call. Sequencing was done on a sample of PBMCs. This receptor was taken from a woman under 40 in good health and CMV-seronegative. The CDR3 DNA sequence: TGTGCCAGCAGCCAAGATCTGCGGGGTTACTATGGCTACACCTTC. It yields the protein CASSQDLRGYYGYTF.